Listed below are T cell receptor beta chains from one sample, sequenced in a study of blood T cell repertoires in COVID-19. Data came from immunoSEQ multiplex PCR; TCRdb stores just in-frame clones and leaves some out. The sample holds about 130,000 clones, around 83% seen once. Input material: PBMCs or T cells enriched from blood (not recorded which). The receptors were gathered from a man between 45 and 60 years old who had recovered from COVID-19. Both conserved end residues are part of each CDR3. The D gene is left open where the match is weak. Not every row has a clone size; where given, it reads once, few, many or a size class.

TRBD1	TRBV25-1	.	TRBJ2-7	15	CASRAGQGVSYEQYF
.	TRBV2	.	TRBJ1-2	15	CASTGIAPSNYGYTF
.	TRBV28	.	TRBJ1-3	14	CASIPGGEGNTIYF
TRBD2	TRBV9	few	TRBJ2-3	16	CASSVEGGGARDTQYF
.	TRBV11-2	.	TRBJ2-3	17	CASSPIIRVTSTDTQYF
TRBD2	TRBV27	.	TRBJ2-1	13	CASKTSGGNEQFF
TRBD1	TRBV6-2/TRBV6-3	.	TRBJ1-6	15	CASSGQGSDNSPLHF
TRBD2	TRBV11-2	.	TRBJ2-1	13	CASRAGGRNEQFF
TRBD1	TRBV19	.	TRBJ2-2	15	CASSLQGADTGELFF
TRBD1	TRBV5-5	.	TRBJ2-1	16	CASSWGRTGFTNEQFF
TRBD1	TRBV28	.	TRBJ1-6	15	CASVPAGGRNSPLHF
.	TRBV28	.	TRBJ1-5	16	CATMTPRREGRQPQHF
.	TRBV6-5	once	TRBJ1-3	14	CASSASRALDTIYF
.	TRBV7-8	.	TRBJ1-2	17	CASSLALFHRENYGYTF
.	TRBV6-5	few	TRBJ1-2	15	CASLKTPFHLYGYTF
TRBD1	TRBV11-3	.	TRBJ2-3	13	CASSMGQTDTQYF
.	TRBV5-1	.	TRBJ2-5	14	CASSLQGRVETQYF
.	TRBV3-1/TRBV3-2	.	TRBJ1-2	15	CASSQVLYPGGGYTF
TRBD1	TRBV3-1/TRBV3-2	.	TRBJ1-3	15	CASSQNRGPGNTIYF
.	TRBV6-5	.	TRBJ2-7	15	CASSYGGGAGFKQYF
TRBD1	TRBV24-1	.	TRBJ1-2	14	CATSDWQGAHGYTF
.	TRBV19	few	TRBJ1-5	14	CASSIALGSQPQHF
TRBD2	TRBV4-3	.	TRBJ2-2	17	CASSLVPSGGAAGELFF
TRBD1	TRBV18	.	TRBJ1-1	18	CASSPPLGQGAGYTEAFF
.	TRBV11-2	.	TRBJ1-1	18	CASSLAPFDTYMNTEAFF
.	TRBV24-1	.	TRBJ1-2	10	CATADNGYTF
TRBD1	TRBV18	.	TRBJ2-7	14	CASSLGQGAYEQYF
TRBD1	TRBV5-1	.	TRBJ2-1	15	CASSKGQGAPGEQFF
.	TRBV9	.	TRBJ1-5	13	CASSEDSRQPQHF
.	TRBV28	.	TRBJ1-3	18	CASSPGTRLLITGNTIYF
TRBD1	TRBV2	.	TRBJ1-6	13	CASRGGRDSPLHF
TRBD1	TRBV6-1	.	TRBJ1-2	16	CASSEVLGQRSNGYTF
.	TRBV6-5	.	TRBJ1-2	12	CASSPQGYGYTF
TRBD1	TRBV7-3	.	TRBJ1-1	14	CASSAQGAGTEAFF
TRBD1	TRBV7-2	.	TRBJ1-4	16	CASSRGQGAKSEKLFF
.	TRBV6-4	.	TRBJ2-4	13	CASSDIAGAIQYF
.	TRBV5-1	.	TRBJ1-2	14	CASSFSVAGYGYTF
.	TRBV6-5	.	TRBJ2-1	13	CASTRDNYNEQFF
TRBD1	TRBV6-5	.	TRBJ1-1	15	CASSYERQGGTEAFF
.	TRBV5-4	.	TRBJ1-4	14	CASSLQGSPEKLFF
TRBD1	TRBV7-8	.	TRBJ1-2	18	CASSLVNIRGTGIYGYTF
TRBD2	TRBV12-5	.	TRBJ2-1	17	CASGLVLSGGPYNEQFF
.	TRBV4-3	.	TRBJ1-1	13	CASSQGGTTGAFF